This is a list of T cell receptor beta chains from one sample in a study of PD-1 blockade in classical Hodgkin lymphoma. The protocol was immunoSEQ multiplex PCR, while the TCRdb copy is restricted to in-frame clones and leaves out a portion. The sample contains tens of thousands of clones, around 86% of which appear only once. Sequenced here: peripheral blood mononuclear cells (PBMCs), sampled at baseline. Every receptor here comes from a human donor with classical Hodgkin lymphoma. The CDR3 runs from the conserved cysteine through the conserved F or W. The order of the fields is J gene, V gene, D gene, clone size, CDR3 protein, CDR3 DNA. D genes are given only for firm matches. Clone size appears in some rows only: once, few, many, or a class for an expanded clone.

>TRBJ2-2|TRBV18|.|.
CASSPSGALNTGELFF
TGTGCCAGCTCACCGTCGGGGGCTCTAAACACCGGGGAGCTGTTTTTT
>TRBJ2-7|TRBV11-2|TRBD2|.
CASSLSWASGRPPLEQYF
TGTGCCAGCAGCTTAAGCTGGGCTAGCGGGAGGCCCCCTCTCGAGCAGTACTTC
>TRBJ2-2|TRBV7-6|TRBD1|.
CASSMTGGFGELFF
TGTGCCAGCAGCATGACAGGGGGCTTCGGGGAGCTGTTTTTT
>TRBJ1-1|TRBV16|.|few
CASSQGQNMNTEAFF
TGTGCCAGCAGCCAAGGTCAGAACATGAACACTGAAGCTTTCTTT
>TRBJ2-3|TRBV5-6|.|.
CASSLIRGRTDTQYF
TGTGCCAGCAGCTTGATCAGGGGACGCACAGATACGCAGTATTTT
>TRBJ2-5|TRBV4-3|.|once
CASSHARGETQYF
TGCGCCAGCAGCCATGCCAGGGGAGAGACCCAGTACTTC
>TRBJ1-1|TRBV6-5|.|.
CASSYSETRGRRAFF
TGTGCCAGCAGTTACTCAGAGACTAGAGGTCGACGGGCTTTCTTT
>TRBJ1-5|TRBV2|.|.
CASSERTAYGNQPQHF
TGTGCCAGCAGTGAAAGGACAGCTTATGGCAATCAGCCCCAGCATTTT
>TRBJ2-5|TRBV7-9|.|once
CATERAATPYRGTQYF
TGTGCCACCGAGAGGGCAGCGACCCCGTACCGGGGGACCCAGTACTTC
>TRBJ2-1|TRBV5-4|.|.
CASSPQGTYNEQFF
TGTGCCAGCAGTCCTCAGGGAACCTACAATGAGCAGTTCTTC
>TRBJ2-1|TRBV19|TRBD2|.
CASSGTGTSGSTSYNEQFF
TGTGCCAGTAGTGGAACCGGGACTAGCGGGAGTACCTCCTACAATGAGCAGTTCTTC
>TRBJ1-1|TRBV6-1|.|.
CASSETSTVNTEAFF
TGTGCCAGCAGTGAAACGAGTACAGTGAACACTGAAGCTTTCTTT
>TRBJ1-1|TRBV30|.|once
CAWSVYPGLSEAFF
TGTGCCTGGAGTGTATACCCGGGGTTGTCTGAAGCTTTCTTT
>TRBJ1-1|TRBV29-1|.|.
CSVDVGGGTEAFF
TGCAGCGTTGATGTGGGGGGCGGCACTGAAGCTTTCTTT
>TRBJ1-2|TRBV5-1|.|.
CASSADRGSYTF
TGCGCCAGCAGCGCGGACCGGGGTAGCTACACCTTC
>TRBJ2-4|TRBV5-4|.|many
CASSLDRRRDIQYF
TGTGCCAGCAGCTTGGATCGCAGAAGGGACATTCAGTACTTC
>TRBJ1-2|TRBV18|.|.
CASSPNGPEHGYTF
TGTGCCAGCTCACCTAATGGCCCAGAACATGGCTACACCTTC
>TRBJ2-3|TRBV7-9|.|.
CASSLGRGTDTQYF
TGTGCCAGCAGCTTAGGACGGGGCACAGATACGCAGTATTTT
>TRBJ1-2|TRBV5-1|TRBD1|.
CASSSSGTEYYGYTF
TGCGCCAGCAGTAGCTCCGGGACAGAATACTATGGCTACACCTTC
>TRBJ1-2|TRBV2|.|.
CASSLRLGRLTGYGYTF
TGTGCCAGCAGTCTTAGACTCGGGCGGTTGACTGGCTATGGCTACACCTTC
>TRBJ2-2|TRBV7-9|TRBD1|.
CASSAQGATGELFF
TGTGCCAGCAGCGCGCAGGGGGCTACCGGGGAGCTGTTTTTT
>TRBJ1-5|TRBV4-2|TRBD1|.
CASSQITGDQPQHF
TGTGCCAGCAGCCAAATAACAGGGGATCAGCCCCAGCATTTT
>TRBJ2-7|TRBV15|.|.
CATSRDLRSYEQYF
TGTGCCACCAGCAGAGATCTGCGTTCCTACGAGCAGTACTTC
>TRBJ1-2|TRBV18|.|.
CASSGQGTYGYTF
TGTGCCAGCTCAGGGCAGGGAACCTATGGCTACACCTTC
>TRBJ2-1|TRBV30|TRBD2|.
CAWSGTSGSFNEQFF
TGTGCCTGGAGTGGGACTAGCGGGAGTTTTAATGAGCAGTTCTTC
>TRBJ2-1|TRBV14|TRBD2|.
CASSQVWRGDYNEQFF
TGTGCCAGCAGCCAAGTCTGGCGGGGGGACTACAATGAGCAGTTCTTC
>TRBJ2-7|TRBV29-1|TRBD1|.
CSVLRGRNEQYF
TGCAGCGTTCTCAGGGGGCGCAACGAGCAGTACTTC